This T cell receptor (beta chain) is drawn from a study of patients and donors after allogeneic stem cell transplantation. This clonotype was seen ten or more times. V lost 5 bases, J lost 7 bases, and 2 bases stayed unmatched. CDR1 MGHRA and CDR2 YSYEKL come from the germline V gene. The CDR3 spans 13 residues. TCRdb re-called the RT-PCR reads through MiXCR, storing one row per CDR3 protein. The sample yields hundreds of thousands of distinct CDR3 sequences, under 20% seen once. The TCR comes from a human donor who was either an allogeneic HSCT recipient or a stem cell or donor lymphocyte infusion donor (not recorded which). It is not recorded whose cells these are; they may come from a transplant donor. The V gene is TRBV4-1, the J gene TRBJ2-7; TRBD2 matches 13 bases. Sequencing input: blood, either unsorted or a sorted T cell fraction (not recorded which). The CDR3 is CASSRLAGGEQYF. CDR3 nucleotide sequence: TGCGCCAGCAGCAGACTAGCGGGGGGTGAGCAGTACTTC.